This TCR beta chain was recorded in a study of patients and donors after allogeneic stem cell transplantation. This clonotype was counted at least ten times. TCRdb recomputed calls from the RT-PCR reads with MiXCR, one row per CDR3 protein. Of roughly 30,000 distinct CDR3 sequences listed, under 7.5% are singletons. CDR1 and CDR2 (germline): MNHEY, SVGAGI. The V gene end was trimmed by 2 bases and the J gene end by 6 bases; junction bases not matched to a gene: 1. CDR3 size: 13 residues. The sequence was collected from a human donor who was either an allogeneic HSCT recipient or a stem cell or donor lymphocyte infusion donor (not recorded which). It is not recorded whose cells these are; they may come from a transplant donor. V and J are TRBV6-5 and TRBJ1-1; 9 bases map to TRBD1. The sample consisted of blood, either unsorted or a sorted T cell fraction (not recorded which). CDR3 protein: CASSYGTGSEAFF. The CDR3 DNA reads TGTGCCAGCAGTTACGGGACAGGGTCTGAAGCTTTCTTT.